Included here is one T cell receptor beta chain sequence, with context. The antigen remains undetermined. It was with 60 Vbeta and 13 Jbeta primers that the PCR ran. Clones were sequenced by immunoSEQ multiplex PCR, and TCRdb holds only the in-frame ones, with some missing. The data contain about 160,000 clones, around 80% of them seen just once; the ten biggest clones take up around 4.3%. Trimming cost V 0 bases and J 1 base; bases outside gene matches: 5. This CDR3 is 16 amino acids long. Germline V gene data show CDR1 as SGDLS and CDR2 as YYNGEE. The sample belongs to a study of cytomegalovirus exposure and HLA in healthy donors. Findings and limits, study-wide: The authors listed 150 to 200 TCR beta chains as cytomegalovirus-associated. Sequencing had likely introduced a cluster of highly shared sequence variants as an artifact.

Sequenced input: PBMCs. This sequence joins TRBV9 and TRBJ2-3, with 7 bases fitting TRBD2. This clonotype was sampled from a woman in her 50s in good health and CMV-seropositive. The CDR3 loop reads CASSVVRGDRTDTQYF. The CDR3 DNA follows: TGTGCCAGCAGCGTAGTACGGGGGGACCGCACAGATACGCAGTATTTT.